This TCR beta chain was observed in a study of cytomegalovirus exposure and HLA in healthy donors. Overall study context: Ancestry clustering placed more than 65% of 350 to 500 genotyped donors in the Caucasian-associated cluster. Study findings and constraints: An Asian-associated ancestry cluster reportedly showed fewer N-insertions than the roughly 670-donor mean in a later analysis. A cluster of highly shared sequence variants was likely a sequencing artifact.

This CDR3 contains 16 residues. The ends lost 0 bases at V and 4 bases at J; junction bases unmatched: 6. Germline-derived CDR1 and CDR2 are SGHRS and YFSETQ. Researchers ran the PCR with 60 Vbeta and 13 Jbeta primers. Sequencing was performed with immunoSEQ multiplex PCR; in TCRdb, only in-frame clones are kept and a portion is missing. Among about 160,000 clones listed, approximately 80% were seen once. Worth noting for this clone: What it binds is unknown.

The V gene is TRBV5-1, the J gene TRBJ2-2; 7 positions agree with TRBD1. Source material: PBMCs. The receptor comes from a man aged 18-30 years in good health and CMV-seropositive. CDR3 nucleotide sequence: TGCGCCAGCAGCTTGGAAGGGGGCGCAGGCACCGGGGAGCTGTTTTTT. It codes for CASSLEGGAGTGELFF.